This passage covers 27 T cell receptor beta chains from one sample sequenced in a study of somatic mutations in cytotoxic T cells in rheumatoid arthritis. TCRdb's table, derived via immunoSEQ multiplex PCR, lists solely in-frame clones and lacks some. The table records about 12,000 clones, roughly 74% of them present only once. What was sequenced was CD8+ T cells sorted from blood. These receptors were taken from a woman in her thirties or forties in good health.

The sample holds a few counts of this clone. The chain joins TRBV7-9 to TRBJ2-7, with 12 bases identical to TRBD2. The V and J ends lost 4 bases and 3 bases, in that order; junction bases with no gene match: 4. Germline-derived CDR1 and CDR2 are SEHNR and FQNEAQ (reference sequence). The CDR3 totals 15 residues. CDR3 residues: CASSSTSGSGYEQYF. DNA for the CDR3: TGTGCCAGCAGCTCGACTAGCGGGAGCGGCTACGAGCAGTACTTC.

Comments on this clone: A junction boundary mismatches the germline segment, possibly from a read error. The rearrangement uses TRBV27 and TRBJ1-1; 7 bases align to TRBD1. Germline CDR1 and CDR2: MNHEY and SMNVEV (reference sequence). The CDR3 sequence is 13 residues long. The CDR3 is CASGAGGNAEAFF. In DNA, the CDR3 is TGTGCCAGCGGGGCAGGGGGGAACGCTGAAGCTTTCTTT.

As regards this clone: Other DNA sequences within the sample encode an identical CDR3. The rearrangement joins TRBV5-6 to TRBJ2-7; 7 bases are a match to TRBD1. Germline loops: CDR1 SGHDT, CDR2 YYEEEE. CDR3 length equals 13 residues. The V and J ends lost 3 bases and 3 bases, in that order; junction bases with no gene match: 3. CDR3 nucleotide sequence: TGTGCCAGCAGCTCCACAGGGGTCTACGAGCAGTACTTC. Translated, it gives CASSSTGVYEQYF.

The chain carries TRBV4-1 and TRBJ2-3; TRBD2 matches 15 bases. This CDR3 region has 16 residues. Trimming cost V 0 bases and J 9 bases; bases outside gene matches: 4. The germline V gene encodes CDR1 MGHRA and CDR2 YSYEKL. CDR3 residues: CASSQEGLAGGNTQYF. DNA for the CDR3: TGCGCCAGCAGCCAAGAGGGACTAGCGGGGGGAAACACGCAGTATTTT.

The V call is TRBV28, the J call TRBJ1-4; 7 bases line up with TRBD1. J was trimmed by 5 bases and V by 6 bases; bases with no gene match: 12. Germline-derived CDR1 and CDR2 are MDHEN and SYDVKM. The CDR3 totals 16 residues. The CDR3 loop is CASRPTGASWNEKLFF. The CDR3 nucleotides read TGTGCCAGCAGACCTACAGGGGCCAGCTGGAATGAAAAACTGTTTTTT.

The chain recombines TRBV28 with TRBJ2-5; 10 nucleotides agree with TRBD2. This CDR3 contains 17 residues. Germline V gene sequence: CDR1 MDHEN, CDR2 SYDVKM. V shed 2 bases and J 5 bases; nucleotides not matched to a gene: 11. The CDR3 is CASSLPGVAGGRETQYF. For the CDR3, the DNA is TGTGCCAGCAGTTTACCCGGGGTAGCGGGAGGCCGGGAGACCCAGTACTTC.

The table lists this clone with a few counts. The V gene is TRBV28, the J gene TRBJ2-1; D gene uncertain. The CDR3 has 15 amino acids. Trimming removed 5 bases at V and 0 bases at J, with 11 bases between. The germline V gene has CDR1 MDHEN and CDR2 SYDVKM. The CDR3 DNA is TGTGCCAGCAGTAATATTTCGAGCTCCTACAATGAGCAGTTCTTC. Its translation: CASSNISSSYNEQFF.

This clone occurred once. J is TRBJ2-3 and V is TRBV28, with 9 positions matching TRBD2. V lost 5 bases and J lost 2; bases outside the gene matches: 8. There are 16 residues in the CDR3. In germline, CDR1 is MDHEN, CDR2 SYDVKM. CDR3 loop: CASSPLAGDLTDTQYF. The CDR3 nucleotides read TGTGCCAGCAGTCCATTAGCGGGGGATCTCACAGATACGCAGTATTTT.

This clone was counted once. CDR3: CASSQDPGTGWDTQYF. The CDR3 bases are TGCGCCAGCAGCCAAGATCCGGGGACAGGGTGGGATACGCAGTATTTT. The V gene is TRBV4-3, the J gene TRBJ2-3; 9 nucleotides align to TRBD1. Germline V gives CDR1 LGHNA, CDR2 YSLEER. The CDR3 is 16 amino acids. V gave up 0 bases and J gave up 6 bases; unmatched junction bases: 7.

The rearrangement uses TRBV9 and TRBJ2-5; perhaps TRBD1 as D (6 bases). CDR3 length equals 15 residues. Looked up from germline, CDR1 is SGDLS and CDR2 is YYNGEE. The V end was cut by 2 bases, the J end by 5 bases, with 16 bases between. CDR3 amino acids: CASSVLLTGLETQYF. CDR3 DNA: TGTGCCAGCAGCGTCCTTCTTACAGGGCTGGAGACCCAGTACTTC. The variable domain in full, completed from reference TRBV9 and TRBJ2-5, reads DSGVTQTPKHLITATGQRVTLRCSPRSGDLSVYWYQQSLDQGLQFLIQYYNGEERAKGNILERFSAQQFPDLHSELNLSSLELGDSALYFCASSVLLTGLETQYFGPGTRLLVL.

This clone was seen a single time. The chain joins TRBV27 to TRBJ1-1; 7 nucleotides align to TRBD1. Germline values: CDR1 MNHEY, CDR2 SMNVEV (reference sequence). Unmatched junction bases numbered 17, after V lost 7 bases and J lost 3 bases. The CDR3 contains 17 residues. CDR3 nucleotides: TGTGCCAGCACTCCTGGGGGCAGGGGGTTTCTCTACACTGAAGCTTTCTTT. Its translation is CASTPGGRGFLYTEAFF.

This rearrangement joins TRBV28 to TRBJ2-4; possible D gene TRBD2, 5 bases. Trimming took off 2 bases at V and 1 base at J, with 12 bases between the two ends. In germline, CDR1 is MDHEN, CDR2 SYDVKM. The length of the CDR3 is 16 residues. The CDR3 region is CASSLEGGRAKNIQYF. For the CDR3, the DNA is TGTGCCAGCAGTTTAGAGGGTGGTCGGGCCAAAAACATTCAGTACTTC.

The chain is built from TRBV4-2 and TRBJ2-1; 12 nucleotides align to TRBD2. Germline V lookup: CDR1 LGHNA, CDR2 YNFKEQ. The CDR3 consists of 17 residues. V gave up 6 bases and J gave up 6 bases; unmatched junction bases: 12. The CDR3 reads CASSPTTSGGSTNEQFF. CDR3 bases: TGTGCCAGCAGTCCCACCACTAGCGGGGGGTCTACCAATGAGCAGTTCTTC.

This clone was seen a handful of times. The J gene is TRBJ1-1, the V gene TRBV27; D is possibly TRBD1 (6 bases). The CDR3 runs 11 residues. V shed 8 bases and J shed 7 bases, with 11 bases lying between them. Germline CDR1 and CDR2: MNHEY and SMNVEV (reference sequence). This CDR3 is CASVGGREAFF. In nucleotides, the CDR3 is TGTGCCAGCGTAGGGGGACGTGAAGCTTTCTTT.

This chain connects TRBV27 to TRBJ2-7; TRBD1 matches at 10 bases. Germline-derived CDR1 and CDR2 are MNHEY and SMNVEV (reference sequence). Trimming took 5 bases from V and 6 from J; bases not matched to a gene: 7. There are 14 residues in the CDR3. The CDR3 here is CASSLGQGVGEQYF. DNA for the CDR3: TGTGCCAGCAGTCTCGGACAGGGGGTGGGCGAGCAGTACTTC.

This clone has a single count. The rearrangement uses TRBV5-1 and TRBJ1-1; a possible D gene is TRBD1 (5 bases). The germline V gene encodes CDR1 SGHRS and CDR2 YFSETQ. Trimming cost V 2 bases and J 0 bases, with 11 bases left between them. This CDR3 is 15 amino acids long. The CDR3 DNA follows: TGCGCCAGCAGCTTCGGAGGGGAAATGAACACTGAAGCTTTCTTT. It specifies CASSFGGEMNTEAFF. The full variable domain, with the rest looked up from reference TRBV5-1 and TRBJ1-1, is KAGVTQTPRYLIKTRGQQVTLSCSPISGHRSVSWYQQTPGQGLQFLFEYFSETQRNKGNFPGRFSGRQFSNSRSEMNVSTLELGDSALYLCASSFGGEMNTEAFFGQGTRLTVV.

The chain employs TRBV7-2 and TRBJ2-7, with D tentatively TRBD2 (6 bases). This CDR3 region has 14 residues. Trimming stripped 5 bases from V and 7 bases from J, with 18 bases between. In germline, CDR1 is SGHTA, CDR2 FQGNSA. The CDR3 sequence is CASSIRADRGEQYF. CDR3 in DNA: TGTGCCAGCAGCATCCGGGCCGACCGGGGGGAGCAGTACTTC. Variable domain in full (rest from reference TRBV7-2 and TRBJ2-7): GAGVSQSPSNKVTEKGKDVELRCDPISGHTALYWYRQSLGQGLEFLIYFQGNSAPDKSGLPSDRFSAERTGGSVSTLTIQRTQQEDSAVYLCASSIRADRGEQYFGPGTRLTVT.

This clone was counted once. This rearrangement joins TRBV2 to TRBJ2-3; D may be TRBD2 (6 bases). The CDR3 covers 13 residues. The V end was cut by 7 bases, the J end by 5 bases, with 13 bases between. The germline V gene encodes CDR1 SNHLY and CDR2 FYNNEI. CDR3 sequence reads: CASIREDGDTQYF. For the CDR3, the DNA is TGTGCCAGCATTAGGGAGGACGGAGATACGCAGTATTTT.

This chain uses TRBV6-1 with TRBJ1-5; no definite D call. Trimming pared 7 bases from V and 4 bases from J, leaving 11 bases between. The length of the CDR3 is 13 residues. Germline V gene sequence: CDR1 MNHNS, CDR2 SASEGT. The CDR3 coding sequence is TGTGCCAGCAAAGATGTACGGAATCAGCCCCAGCATTTT. Translated: CASKDVRNQPQHF.

V usage is TRBV5-1 and J usage is TRBJ2-5; the match to TRBD1 covers 11 bases. CDR1 SGHRS and CDR2 YFSETQ come from the germline V gene. The junction had 7 bases not matched to a gene; V was cut back by 4 bases and J by 5 bases. This CDR3 contains 15 residues. The CDR3 nucleotides read TGCGCCAGCAGCGCGGGACAGGGGGTCTGGGAGACCCAGTACTTC. This translates into CASSAGQGVWETQYF.

The count of this clone is one. The CDR3 protein is CAWSEKQSLPTDTQYF. The CDR3 nucleotides are TGTGCCTGGAGCGAAAAACAGTCTCTTCCCACAGATACGCAGTATTTT. The chain carries TRBV30 and TRBJ2-3; no reliable D call. The V end was cut by 3 bases, the J end by 2 bases, with 18 bases between. Germline assignment: CDR1 GTSNPN and CDR2 SVGIG (reference sequence). This CDR3 comprises 16 residues.

The J gene is TRBJ2-1, the V gene TRBV5-8, with 8 bases identical to TRBD2. The CDR3 runs to 15 residues. V was clipped by 3 bases and J by 4 bases; unmatched bases: 6. The germline V gene encodes CDR1 SGHTS and CDR2 YDEGEE. The chain's CDR3 is CASSYLAGSYNEQFF. The DNA of the CDR3 is TGTGCCAGCAGCTATTTAGCGGGGAGTTACAATGAGCAGTTCTTC. The entire variable domain, with the rest obtained from reference TRBV5-8 and TRBJ2-1, is as follows: EAGVTQSPTHLIKTRGQQATLRCSPISGHTSVYWYQQALGLGLQFLLWYDEGEERNRGNFPPRFSGRQFPNYSSELNVNALELEDSALYLCASSYLAGSYNEQFFGPGTRLTVL.

The chain employs TRBV19 and TRBJ2-1; no firm D call. The length of the CDR3 is 13 residues. V dropped 2 bases and J dropped 6 bases, with 8 bases sitting between them. Per the germline V gene, CDR1 is LNHDA and CDR2 is SQIVND (reference sequence). DNA for the CDR3: TGTGCCAGTAGTATATCGAGCTTCAATGAGCAGTTCTTC. This translates into CASSISSFNEQFF.

The genes are TRBV6-1 and TRBJ2-3; TRBD2 matches 10 bases. The length of the CDR3 is 15 residues. The V gene's germline CDR1 is MNHNS and CDR2 SASEGT. J was trimmed by 4 bases and V by 2 bases; bases with no gene match: 3. CDR3 DNA: TGTGCCAGCAGTGAAATTAGCGGGAGGCCAGATACGCAGTATTTT. Protein sequence: CASSEISGRPDTQYF.

The chain recombines TRBV29-1 with TRBJ2-1, with 10 bases lining up with TRBD2. CDR1 and CDR2 (germline): SQVTM, ANQGSEA. This CDR3 has 13 amino acids. V lost 4 bases to trimming and J lost 7 bases; unmatched junction nucleotides: 4. CDR3 in DNA: TGCAGCGTTGCTAGCGGGAGTGTGAATGAGCAGTTCTTC. Amino acid sequence: CSVASGSVNEQFF.

The V call is TRBV19, the J call TRBJ2-7, with 11 nucleotides matching TRBD2. The germline CDR1 and CDR2 sequences are LNHDA and SQIVND (reference sequence). The trim removed 7 bases at V and 3 bases at J, leaving 5 bases unmatched. This CDR3 has 14 amino acids. CDR3 sequence reads: CASKGTSGDYEQYF. For the CDR3, the DNA is TGTGCCAGTAAAGGGACTAGCGGTGACTACGAGCAGTACTTC.

V gene TRBV6-5 combines with J gene TRBJ1-3; 7 bases are shared with TRBD1. This CDR3 has 14 residues. The germline V gene has CDR1 MNHEY and CDR2 SVGAGI. Unmatched junction bases numbered 5, after V lost 8 bases and J lost 1 base. CDR3 in amino acids: CASAGGDSGNTIYF. The CDR3 region has the DNA TGTGCCAGCGCAGGGGGTGATTCTGGAAACACCATATATTTT.